Listed below are T cell receptor beta chains from one sample, sequenced in a study of OX40 agonist ivuxolimab in advanced cancers. Clones were read by immunoSEQ multiplex PCR, and TCRdb kept only the in-frame ones, dropping some. The data hold about 86,000 clones, with about 94% observed a single time. Specimen: CD4+ or CD8+ T cells sorted from blood, collected in a trial of the OX40 agonist ivuxolimab. The receptors here all came from an adult with an advanced solid tumor such as melanoma, head and neck, liver or kidney cancer. Both conserved end residues are part of each CDR3. A D gene is named only where the DNA matches it firmly. Part of the rows lack a size; the others show once, few, many or a class for expanded clones.

D gene	clone size	V gene	CDR3 length	J gene	CDR3 DNA	CDR3 protein
NA	NA	TRBV30	11	TRBJ2-1	TGTGCCTGGAGTGAGTACAATGAGCAGTTCTTC	CAWSEYNEQFF
NA	NA	TRBV10-3	14	TRBJ2-7	TGTGCCATCAGTGTTCAGGGGACGACCTACGAGCAGTACTTC	CAISVQGTTYEQYF
NA	NA	TRBV19	13	TRBJ1-2	TGTGCCAGTACCCCGGTGGAGGGTCATGGCTACACCTTC	CASTPVEGHGYTF
NA	NA	TRBV7-8	16	TRBJ2-7	TGTGCCAGCAGCTTAGCGAGGCTAGTAGGGTATTACGAGCAGTACTTC	CASSLARLVGYYEQYF
NA	NA	TRBV29-1	18	TRBJ2-1	TGCAGCGTTGAAGCCCCGGGGGGCCTTACCAGCTCCTACAATGAGCAGTTCTTC	CSVEAPGGLTSSYNEQFF
TRBD1	few	TRBV10-1	15	TRBJ2-1	TGCGCCAGCAGTGACGGGACAGGGGGCTACAATGAGCAGTTCTTC	CASSDGTGGYNEQFF
TRBD1	NA	TRBV2	15	TRBJ2-5	TGTGCCAGCAGTGCATTGACAGGGACAGGAGAGACCCAGTACTTC	CASSALTGTGETQYF
NA	NA	TRBV11-3	15	TRBJ2-7	TGTGCCAGCAGCTTAGAGAATAGCGTGTCCTACGAGCAGTACTTC	CASSLENSVSYEQYF
NA	once	TRBV5-6	11	TRBJ2-7	TGTGCCAGCAGCAGTGCCCGCGAGCAGTACTTC	CASSSAREQYF
TRBD1	NA	TRBV6-5	13	TRBJ2-5	TGTGCCAGCAGTTGGACAGGGAGAGAGACCCAGTACTTC	CASSWTGRETQYF
NA	NA	TRBV28	13	TRBJ2-2	TGTGCCAGCAGTTTAGGACTCATCGGGGAGCTGTTTTTT	CASSLGLIGELFF
TRBD2	NA	TRBV27	15	TRBJ2-1	TGTGCCAGCAGTAGAAGCGGGAGGGTACTCCGTGAGCAGTTCTTC	CASSRSGRVLREQFF
NA	NA	TRBV28	14	TRBJ2-1	TGTGCCACCCACGGGCTATACACCTACAATGAGCAGTTCTTC	CATHGLYTYNEQFF
NA	NA	TRBV7-2	12	TRBJ2-2	TGTGCCAGCACCCTGCTGGTCGGGGAGCTGTTTTTT	CASTLLVGELFF
NA	NA	TRBV6-7	12	TRBJ1-5	TGTGCCAGCACCTTGTTCAATCAGCCCCAGCATTTT	CASTLFNQPQHF
TRBD1	once	TRBV11-2	15	TRBJ1-3	TGTGCCAGCAGCATCTCGGGACAGAGGGGAAACACCATATATTTT	CASSISGQRGNTIYF
TRBD2	once	TRBV6-5	14	TRBJ2-7	TGTGCCAGCAGTTATCCGGGACTACAATACGAGCAGTACTTC	CASSYPGLQYEQYF
TRBD1	NA	TRBV6-1	15	TRBJ1-5	TGTGCCAGCAGTGCTTTGACAGGGGCCCTTAATTCCCAGCATTTT	CASSALTGALNSQHF
NA	NA	TRBV19	16	TRBJ2-7	TGTGCCAGTAGTAGAAGTTCGAACCCCCAGACTTACGAGCAGTACTTC	CASSRSSNPQTYEQYF
TRBD2	NA	TRBV28	14	TRBJ2-2	TGTGCCAGCAGAGCGGGACTACCGGCCGGGGAGCTGTTTTTT	CASRAGLPAGELFF
TRBD2	NA	TRBV6-5	15	TRBJ2-5	TGTGCCAGCAGTCCCCAGGTAGCGGGAGGGGAGACCCAGTACTTC	CASSPQVAGGETQYF
NA	NA	TRBV20-1	11	TRBJ1-4	TGCAGGGCGGGACGAGGCGAAAAACTGTTTTTT	CRAGRGEKLFF
NA	NA	TRBV18	14	TRBJ2-3	TGTGCCAGCTCACCCGGGGCCGAGGCAGATACGCAGTATTTT	CASSPGAEADTQYF
TRBD2	NA	TRBV10-1	15	TRBJ2-1	TGCGCCAGCAGTCCCGGGACTAGCGGCTACAATGAGCAGTTCTTC	CASSPGTSGYNEQFF
TRBD1	NA	TRBV6-5	15	TRBJ2-7	TGTGCCAGCAGTCCCCGGGACAGGGGATCCTACGAGCAGTACTTC	CASSPRDRGSYEQYF
NA	NA	TRBV30	11	TRBJ1-1	TGTGCCTGGAGTGTCGGGGGGAAAGCTTTCTTT	CAWSVGGKAFF
NA	NA	TRBV11-3	13	TRBJ1-1	TGTGCCAGCAGCGCCAGGGGTCGGACTGAAGCTTTCTTT	CASSARGRTEAFF
NA	NA	TRBV5-1	14	TRBJ2-7	TGCGCCAGCAGCTATAGGGGAGAGACCTACGAGCAGTACTTC	CASSYRGETYEQYF
NA	NA	TRBV4-2	14	TRBJ2-2	TGTGCCAGCAGCCCCCGGGAGAACACCGGGGAGCTGTTTTTT	CASSPRENTGELFF
NA	NA	TRBV5-8	15	TRBJ1-5	TGTGCCAGCAGCTTGGGATCAGGTAGCAATCAGCCCCAGCATTTT	CASSLGSGSNQPQHF
NA	NA	TRBV30	14	TRBJ1-6	TGTGCCTGGAGTGCCACAGGACTCAATTCACCCCTCCACTTT	CAWSATGLNSPLHF
NA	NA	TRBV13	12	TRBJ1-1	TGTGCCAGCGGACGGGGAGGTTCTGAAGCTTTCTTT	CASGRGGSEAFF
NA	NA	TRBV4-2	20	TRBJ1-5	TGTGCCAGCAGCCTCTCCGGTGGTAGTGTCCCGGGTGGATCCAATCAGCCCCAGCATTTT	CASSLSGGSVPGGSNQPQHF
TRBD1	NA	TRBV5-4	17	TRBJ2-3	TGTGCCAGCAGCTCACCGGGACAGGGTCTACGCACAGATACGCAGTATTTT	CASSSPGQGLRTDTQYF
NA	NA	TRBV28	14	TRBJ2-3	TGTGCCAGCAGCACACCCCCCCTCGATCATACGCAGTATTTT	CASSTPPLDHTQYF